The 18 T cell receptor beta chains in this list originate from one sample, sequenced in a study of T cells in Graves' hyperthyroidism and ophthalmopathy. From RNA transcripts, TCR beta CDR3 regions were amplified. The HTBI set primed first-round TCR CDR3 RT-PCR. TCRdb re-called the multiplex PCR reads through MiXCR, storing one row per CDR3 protein. The repertoire holds roughly 570,000 distinct CDR3 sequences, with roughly 50% as singletons. Specimen: peripheral blood or thyroid tissue (not recorded which). The receptors were sampled from an adult woman with Graves' disease, either hyperthyroidism or ophthalmopathy (not recorded which).

The table lists this clonotype with many counts. The V gene is TRBV19, the J gene TRBJ2-2; D ambiguous. This CDR3 region has 14 residues. CDR1 and CDR2 from the germline V gene are LNHDA and SQIVND (reference sequence). V was shortened by 3 bases and J by 3 bases, with 8 bases between the two germline ends. This CDR3 reads CASSINRDTGELFF. The DNA of the CDR3 is TGTGCCAGTAGTATCAATCGGGACACCGGGGAGCTGTTTTTT.

This CDR3 reads CASSLAGGGGDQPQHF. The CDR3, as DNA: TGTGCCAGCAGCCTGGCCGGGGGTGGGGGGGATCAGCCCCAGCATTTT. J is TRBJ1-5 and V is TRBV5-4; possibly TRBD1 for D (5 bases). The V end was cut by 4 bases, the J end by 5 bases, with 19 bases between. The CDR3 sequence is 16 residues long. Germline CDR1 SGHNT, CDR2 YYREEE (reference sequence).

This clonotype was picked up a small number of times. The genes are TRBV28 and TRBJ1-1, with TRBD1 matching 12 bases. Germline CDR1 MDHEN, CDR2 SYDVKM. The ends lost 1 base at V and 9 bases at J; junction bases unmatched: 6. This CDR3 comprises 15 residues. CDR3 DNA sequence: TGTGCCAGCAGTTTATCCGGGACAGGGGGCGGGAAAGCTTTCTTT. This sequence encodes CASSLSGTGGGKAFF. The full variable domain, in which reference TRBV28 and TRBJ1-1 provide the parts outside the CDR3, is DVKVTQSSRYLVKRTGEKVFLECVQDMDHENMFWYRQDPGLGLRLIYFSYDVKMKEKGDIPEGYSVSREKKERFSLILESASTNQTSMYLCASSLSGTGGGKAFFGQGTRLTVV.

The chain combines TRBV10-3 with TRBJ1-6, with 7 bases lining up with TRBD1. The V segment lost 7 bases and the J segment 7 bases; nucleotides outside the gene matches: 7. CDR1 is ENHRY, CDR2 SYGVKD, per germline. CDR3 length: 14 residues. The CDR3 nucleotides are TGTGCCATCAACCCGGGACAGACAAATTCACCCCTCCACTTT. This gives the protein CAINPGQTNSPLHF.

This clonotype was seen repeatedly, ten times or more. This rearrangement joins TRBV7-2 to TRBJ1-6; no reliable D call. V was trimmed by 3 bases and J by 9 bases, leaving 9 bases between them. The CDR3 covers 13 residues. Germline values: CDR1 SGHTA, CDR2 FQGNSA. This CDR3 reads CASSFDARSPLHF. The DNA for the CDR3 is TGTGCCAGCAGCTTCGATGCTCGTTCACCCCTCCACTTT.

This clonotype was detected only a few times. The chain recombines TRBV5-6 with TRBJ2-7; 7 bases map to TRBD1. Per germline, CDR1 SGHDT and CDR2 YYEEEE. The V segment lost 2 bases and the J segment 6 bases; nucleotides outside the gene matches: 11. The CDR3 length is 15 residues. For the CDR3, the DNA is TGTGCCAGCAGCTTCCTCTTGACAGGGCGGCGCGAGCAGTACTTC. This translates into CASSFLLTGRREQYF.

This clonotype was counted at least ten times. This chain links TRBV20-1 with TRBJ2-5; the D gene could be TRBD1 or TRBD2 (5 bases each). The CDR3 is made up of 13 amino acids. V gave up 1 base and J gave up 5 bases, with 11 bases separating them. Per the germline V gene, CDR1 is DFQATT and CDR2 is SNEGSKA (reference sequence). The CDR3 loop reads CSARGGTGETQYF. The CDR3 region has the DNA TGCAGTGCTAGAGGGGGGACCGGGGAGACCCAGTACTTC.

This clonotype showed up many times. This sequence joins TRBV28 and TRBJ1-5; the D gene is possibly TRBD1 (5 bases). Germline V gene data show CDR1 as MDHEN and CDR2 as SYDVKM. The CDR3 sequence is 16 residues long. Between the trimmed V and J ends, which lost 5 bases and 2 bases, there was a span of 16 bases. The CDR3 loop reads CASSLTLGRGNQPQHF. The CDR3 nucleotides read TGTGCCAGCAGTCTCACCTTGGGCAGGGGCAATCAGCCCCAGCATTTT.

The CDR3 DNA sequence: TGCGCCAGCAGCCAAGTCCGGGGAAACGACTACACCTTC. Translated: CASSQVRGNDYTF. The rearrangement joins TRBV4-1 to TRBJ1-2, with no clear D. CDR1 is MGHRA, CDR2 YSYEKL, per germline. This CDR3 comprises 13 residues. V lost 1 base, J lost 10 bases, and 13 bases lay in between.

V and J are TRBV2 and TRBJ2-5, with D hard to call. CDR3 length equals 14 residues. V was trimmed by 2 bases and J by 2 bases, leaving 9 bases between them. Germline V CDR1 and CDR2: SNHLY, FYNNEI. CDR3 coding DNA: TGTGCCAGCAGTGAACTAGTCCAACAAGAGACCCAGTACTTC. It encodes CASSELVQQETQYF.

This clonotype was found once. A junction end diverges from the germline sequence, so it may reflect a read error. This chain connects TRBV7-6 to TRBJ2-7; possibly TRBD2 for D (6 bases). The germline CDR1 and CDR2 sequences are SGHVS and FNYEAQ. The CDR3 runs to 16 residues. The DNA for the CDR3 is TGTGCCAGCAGCTTACTTGGGGGTAGCGGAAACTACGAGCAGCACTTC. Translation: CASSLLGGSGNYEQHF.

This clonotype has just one count. This sequence joins TRBV15 and TRBJ2-5; no clear D. Germline loops: CDR1 LNHNV, CDR2 YYDKDF (reference sequence). V lost 3 bases and J lost 2, with 7 bases in between. This CDR3 region has 13 residues. The chain's CDR3 is CATSSLVQETQYF. In DNA, the CDR3 is TGTGCCACCAGCAGCCTCGTACAAGAGACCCAGTACTTC.

The chain couples TRBV11-2 to TRBJ2-5; 8 nucleotides agree with TRBD1. Trimming removed 5 bases from V and 1 base from J; junction bases left unmatched: 9. The germline CDR1 and CDR2 sequences are SGHAT and FQNNGV. The length of the CDR3 is 16 residues. The CDR3 reads CASSRTRQGFQETQYF. CDR3 in DNA: TGTGCCAGCAGCCGAACGAGACAGGGGTTCCAAGAGACCCAGTACTTC. Based on the CDR3 plus reference TRBV11-2 and TRBJ2-5, the full variable domain is EAGVAQSPRYKIIEKRQSVAFWCNPISGHATLYWYQQILGQGPKLLIQFQNNGVVDDSQLPKDRFSAERLKGVDSTLKIQPAKLEDSAVYLCASSRTRQGFQETQYFGPGTRLLVL.

Points on this clonotype: At one of its ends the junction is not consistent with the germline gene, which may arise from a read error. The chain couples TRBV2 to TRBJ1-2, with a tentative D call TRBD1 (5 bases). Germline V lookup: CDR1 SNHLY, CDR2 FYNNEI. This CDR3 region has 15 residues. CDR3 in amino acids: CVSSDWGLVAGGYTF. In DNA, the CDR3 is TGTGTCAGCAGTGATTGGGGGTTGGTAGCAGGAGGCTACACCTTC.

This clonotype has a single count. A much larger clone differs by one base, so this may be a read error. The chain uses TRBV30 and TRBJ2-2; D not resolved. The CDR3 spans 13 residues. CDR1 GTSNPN and CDR2 SVGIG come from the germline V gene (reference sequence). The V gene lost 2 bases and the J gene lost 9 bases, with 13 bases spanning the gap. This CDR3 is CAWSIVSAWELFF. The CDR3 bases are TGTGCCTGGAGTATCGTAAGCGCATGGGAGCTGTTTTTT. The variable domain in full, with the rest retrieved from reference TRBV30 and TRBJ2-2, is SQTIHQWPATLVQPVGSPLSLECTVEGTSNPNLYWYRQAAGRGLQLLFYSVGIGQISSEVPQNLSASRPQDRQFILSSKKLLLSDSGFYLCAWSIVSAWELFFGEGSRLTVL.

The table lists this clonotype with many counts. The V gene is TRBV2, the J gene TRBJ1-2, with TRBD1 as a possible D gene (5 bases). The V gene lost 5 bases and the J gene lost 8 bases, with 12 bases spanning the gap. This CDR3 comprises 12 residues. Germline V CDR1 and CDR2: SNHLY, FYNNEI. CDR3 in amino acids: CASSWDGGGYTF. The CDR3 DNA reads TGTGCCAGCAGTTGGGACGGAGGAGGCTACACCTTC.

Of note for this clonotype: This is likely a read error, given that the CDR3 carries no conserved phenylalanine or tryptophan at its end. CDR3 DNA: TGTGCCAGCAGCGCACATGCCACCATATATCTT. This sequence encodes CASSAHATIYL. The chain couples TRBV7-2 to TRBJ1-3; D is uncertain. The V and J ends lost 5 bases and 9 bases respectively, with 8 bases between them. The CDR3 is 11 amino acids. The germline gives CDR1 SGHTA, CDR2 FQGNSA.

The chain links TRBV9 to TRBJ2-7; no clear D gene. The ends were cut back, 3 bases at V and 8 bases at J, with 18 bases in the middle. The CDR3 runs to 14 residues. Germline values: CDR1 SGDLS, CDR2 YYNGEE. The CDR3 here is CASSAFQGQPQQYF. As DNA, the CDR3 is TGTGCCAGCAGCGCTTTTCAAGGCCAGCCCCAGCAGTACTTC.